Here is one TCR beta chain with its context. Antigen: not known. This sample is drawn from a study of cytomegalovirus exposure and HLA in healthy donors. Findings and limits, study-wide: For most subjects, TCR beta sequences were reported to predict HLA-A and HLA-B alleles with accuracy. An observed cluster of highly shared sequence variants was recorded as a likely sequencing artifact. The study listed about 150 cytomegalovirus-associated TCR beta chains.

This CDR3 contains 14 residues. V lost 6 bases and J 5 bases, leaving 13 bases between the germline ends. A multiplex PCR was run with 60 Vbeta primers and 13 Jbeta primers. Some clones are missing from TCRdb's copy, which holds only in-frame ones; the method was immunoSEQ multiplex PCR. The table lists 90,000 to 110,000 clones, 15% of them singletons. Donors in the study were healthy people who gave bone marrow. The genes are TRBV23-1 and TRBJ1-4, with D possibly being TRBD1 (5 bases). TRBV23-1 counts as an open reading frame of uncertain function. Source material: PBMCs. This TCR came from a female donor in good health and CMV-seronegative. The CDR3 spells CASRPTGANEKLFF. CDR3 DNA sequence: TGCGCCAGCAGACCCACAGGCGCCAATGAAAAACTGTTTTTT.